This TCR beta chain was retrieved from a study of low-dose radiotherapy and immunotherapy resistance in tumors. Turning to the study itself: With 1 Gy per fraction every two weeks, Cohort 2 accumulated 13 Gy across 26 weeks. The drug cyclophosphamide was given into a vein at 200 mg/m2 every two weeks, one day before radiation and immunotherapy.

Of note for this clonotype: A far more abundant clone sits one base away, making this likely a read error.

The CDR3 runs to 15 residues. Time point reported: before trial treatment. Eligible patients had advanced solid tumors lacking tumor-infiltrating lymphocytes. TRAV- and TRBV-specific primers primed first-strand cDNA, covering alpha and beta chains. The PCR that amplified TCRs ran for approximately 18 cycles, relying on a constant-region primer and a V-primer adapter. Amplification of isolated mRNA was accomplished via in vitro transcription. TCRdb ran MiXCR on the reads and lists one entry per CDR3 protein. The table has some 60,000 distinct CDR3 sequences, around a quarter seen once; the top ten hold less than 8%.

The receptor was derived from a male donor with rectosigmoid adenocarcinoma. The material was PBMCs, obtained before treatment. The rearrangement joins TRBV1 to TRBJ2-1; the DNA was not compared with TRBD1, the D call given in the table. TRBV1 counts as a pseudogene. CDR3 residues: CTSSHCGRSPYEQFF. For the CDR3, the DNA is TGCACCAGCAGCCATTGTGGGAGAAGCCCCTACGAGCAGTTCTTC.